This T cell receptor (delta chain) was identified during a study of gamma-delta chains in newborns, infants, children. About the study: Microbial exposure reportedly drives polyclonal innate γδ T cell expansion after birth.

A note on this clone: One base away lies a much larger clone, so this may be a sequencing read error. Other nucleotide sequences in the sample specify the same CDR3.

TCRdb reprocessed the reads using CATT. The table records 2,500 to 3,500 delta-chain clones, 3% to 5% of them present only once. This CDR3 comprises 19 residues. Germline V gene data show CDR1 as GEAIGNYY and CDR2 as EKD. This TCR derives from a child who was a newborn, infant or young child, either healthy, febrile or measles-vaccinated (not recorded which). Sequencing used blood. The V gene is TRDV2, the J gene TRDJ3; 7 nucleotides align to TRDD3. Here the CDR3 DNA reads TGTGCCTGCGACACCGCCTGGGGGCCTAGCTCCTGGGACACCCGACAGATGTTTTTC. The encoded protein is CACDTAWGPSSWDTRQMFF.